The T cell receptor (beta chain) under discussion was sequenced for a study of T cell changes during pregnancy in multiple sclerosis. Produced via immunoSEQ multiplex PCR; TCRdb's table is partial and in-frame only. The data hold roughly 90,000 clones, with approximately 90% observed a single time. J gave up 0 bases and V 4 bases, and 4 bases lay outside the gene matches. CDR1 LGHNA and CDR2 YNFKEQ come from the germline V gene. The CDR3 extends over 17 amino acids. The rearrangement joins TRBV4-2 to TRBJ2-6; 9 bases map to TRBD1. The TCR was taken from a female donor in good health, enrolled as a control in a pregnancy study. This specimen was peripheral blood, taken in the first trimester of pregnancy. The DNA for the CDR3 is TGTGCCAGCAGCCCCGGGACAGGGCTCTCTGGGGCCAACGTCCTGACTTTC. Its translation: CASSPGTGLSGANVLTF.